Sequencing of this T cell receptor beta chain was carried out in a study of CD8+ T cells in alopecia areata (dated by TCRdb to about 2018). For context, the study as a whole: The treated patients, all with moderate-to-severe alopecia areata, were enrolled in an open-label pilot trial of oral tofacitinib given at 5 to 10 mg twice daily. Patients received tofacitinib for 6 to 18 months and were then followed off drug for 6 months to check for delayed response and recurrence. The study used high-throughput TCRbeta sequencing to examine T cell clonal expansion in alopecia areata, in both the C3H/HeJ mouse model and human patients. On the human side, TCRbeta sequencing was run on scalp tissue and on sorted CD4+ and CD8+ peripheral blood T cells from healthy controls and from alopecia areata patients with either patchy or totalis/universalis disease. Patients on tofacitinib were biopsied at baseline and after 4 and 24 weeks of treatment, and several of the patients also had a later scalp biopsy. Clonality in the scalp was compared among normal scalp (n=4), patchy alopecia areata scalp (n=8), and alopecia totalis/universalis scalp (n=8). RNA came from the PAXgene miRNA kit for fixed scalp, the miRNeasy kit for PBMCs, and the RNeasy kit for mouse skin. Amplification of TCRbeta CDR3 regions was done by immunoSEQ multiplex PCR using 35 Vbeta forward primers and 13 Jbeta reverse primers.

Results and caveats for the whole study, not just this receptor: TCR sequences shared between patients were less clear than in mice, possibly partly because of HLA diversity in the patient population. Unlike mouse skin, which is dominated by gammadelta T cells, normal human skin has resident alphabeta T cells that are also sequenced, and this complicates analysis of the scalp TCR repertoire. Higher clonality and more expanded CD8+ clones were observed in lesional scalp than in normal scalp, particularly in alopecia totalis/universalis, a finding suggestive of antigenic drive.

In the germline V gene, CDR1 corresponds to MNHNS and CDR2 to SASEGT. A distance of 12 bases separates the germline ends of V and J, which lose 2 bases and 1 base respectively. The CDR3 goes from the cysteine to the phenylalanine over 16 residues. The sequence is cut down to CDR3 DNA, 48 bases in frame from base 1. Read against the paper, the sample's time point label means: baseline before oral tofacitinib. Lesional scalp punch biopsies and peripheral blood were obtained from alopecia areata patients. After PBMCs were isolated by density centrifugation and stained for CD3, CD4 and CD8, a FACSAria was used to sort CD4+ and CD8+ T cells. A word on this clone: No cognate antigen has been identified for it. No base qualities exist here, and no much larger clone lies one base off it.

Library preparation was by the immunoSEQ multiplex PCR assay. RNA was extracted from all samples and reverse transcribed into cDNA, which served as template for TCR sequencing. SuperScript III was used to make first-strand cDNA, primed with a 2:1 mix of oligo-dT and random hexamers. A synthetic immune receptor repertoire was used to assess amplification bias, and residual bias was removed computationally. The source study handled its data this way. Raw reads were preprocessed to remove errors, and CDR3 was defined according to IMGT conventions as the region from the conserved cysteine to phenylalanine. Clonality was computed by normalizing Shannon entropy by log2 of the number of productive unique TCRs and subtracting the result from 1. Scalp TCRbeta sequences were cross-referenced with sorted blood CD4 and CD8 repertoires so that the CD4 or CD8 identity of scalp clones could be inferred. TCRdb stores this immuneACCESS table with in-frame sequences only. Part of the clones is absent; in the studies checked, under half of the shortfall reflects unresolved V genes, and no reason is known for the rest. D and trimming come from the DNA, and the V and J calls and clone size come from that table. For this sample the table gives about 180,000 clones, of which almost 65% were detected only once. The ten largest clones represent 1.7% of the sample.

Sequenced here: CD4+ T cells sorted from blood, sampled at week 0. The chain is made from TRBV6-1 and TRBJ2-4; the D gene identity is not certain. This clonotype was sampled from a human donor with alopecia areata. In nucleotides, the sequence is TGTGCCAGCAGTGAATGGAACTTAAACGCCAAAAACATTCAGTACTTC. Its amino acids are CASSEWNLNAKNIQYF.